These T cell receptor beta chains were read from a single sample in a study of CD8 T cells in Susac syndrome. Via MiXCR, TCRdb re-called the immunoSEQ multiplex PCR reads, giving one row per CDR3 protein. The repertoire includes 200,000 or so distinct CDR3 sequences, more than 90% of them detected once, and approximately 0.093% sits in the top ten. The sample taken for sequencing was CD4+ T cells from PBMCs. The receptor set was obtained from a human donor with multiple sclerosis. The conserved cysteine and the conserved F or W are not part of the CDR3 here. Each record gives: V gene, J gene, clone size, CDR3 protein. Expanded clones are given a class, and other clones once, few, many or no size at all.

v_gene: TRBV30; j_gene: TRBJ2-1; abundance: .; CDR3aa: AWSGAVLSYNEQF
v_gene: TRBV30; j_gene: TRBJ1-2; abundance: once; CDR3aa: AWGALLAYGYT
v_gene: TRBV7-9; j_gene: TRBJ1-6; abundance: .; CDR3aa: ASSPWGTTPQNSPLH
v_gene: TRBV7-9; j_gene: TRBJ1-2; abundance: .; CDR3aa: ASSLLGQGSDGYT
v_gene: TRBV11-2; j_gene: TRBJ1-1; abundance: .; CDR3aa: ASSAPGLEAF
v_gene: TRBV10-3; j_gene: TRBJ2-7; abundance: .; CDR3aa: AIRLETYEQY
v_gene: TRBV10-3; j_gene: TRBJ1-1; abundance: .; CDR3aa: AISVQSNTEAF
v_gene: TRBV5-1; j_gene: TRBJ2-3; abundance: .; CDR3aa: ASRVGIAGADTQY
v_gene: TRBV4-2; j_gene: TRBJ1-4; abundance: once; CDR3aa: ASSPSLGGTNEKLF
v_gene: TRBV29-1; j_gene: TRBJ2-1; abundance: .; CDR3aa: SVVLSSYNEQF
v_gene: TRBV29-1; j_gene: TRBJ1-2; abundance: .; CDR3aa: SGTGALGYGYT
v_gene: TRBV30; j_gene: TRBJ1-2; abundance: .; CDR3aa: AWSVNTNYGYT
v_gene: TRBV30; j_gene: TRBJ2-5; abundance: .; CDR3aa: AWSGVETQY
v_gene: TRBV6-1; j_gene: TRBJ2-7; abundance: .; CDR3aa: ASSEARH
v_gene: TRBV20-1; j_gene: TRBJ2-3; abundance: .; CDR3aa: SAGWDSRTDTQY
v_gene: TRBV20-1; j_gene: TRBJ2-1; abundance: .; CDR3aa: SASLGLALNEQF
v_gene: TRBV5-6; j_gene: TRBJ2-5; abundance: .; CDR3aa: ASSLMLGGDQETQY
v_gene: TRBV27; j_gene: TRBJ1-6; abundance: .; CDR3aa: ASSLYRDRHEPLH
v_gene: TRBV30; j_gene: TRBJ2-2; abundance: .; CDR3aa: AWTPGGPTGELF
v_gene: TRBV27; j_gene: TRBJ2-1; abundance: .; CDR3aa: ASSSTGGPGEQF
v_gene: TRBV20-1; j_gene: TRBJ2-7; abundance: .; CDR3aa: SVSTASPAEQY
v_gene: TRBV27; j_gene: TRBJ1-1; abundance: .; CDR3aa: ASSRATGLANTEAF
v_gene: TRBV30; j_gene: TRBJ2-3; abundance: .; CDR3aa: AWGGAPDTQY
v_gene: TRBV9; j_gene: TRBJ2-1; abundance: .; CDR3aa: ASSVTTSGATPNIRNEQF
v_gene: TRBV20-1; j_gene: TRBJ2-5; abundance: .; CDR3aa: SALRRGTQY